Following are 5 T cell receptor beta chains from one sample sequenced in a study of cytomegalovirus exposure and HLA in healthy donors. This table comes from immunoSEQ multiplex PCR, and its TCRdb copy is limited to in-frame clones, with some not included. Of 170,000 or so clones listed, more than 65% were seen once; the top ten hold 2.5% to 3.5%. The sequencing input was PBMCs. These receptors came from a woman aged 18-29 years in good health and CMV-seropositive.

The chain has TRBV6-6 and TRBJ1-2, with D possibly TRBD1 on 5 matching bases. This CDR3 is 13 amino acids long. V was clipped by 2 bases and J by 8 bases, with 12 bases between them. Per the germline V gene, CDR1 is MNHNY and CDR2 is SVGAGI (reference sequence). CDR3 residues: CASSYLSGNGYTF. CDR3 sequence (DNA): TGTGCCAGCAGTTACCTCTCAGGGAACGGCTACACCTTC.

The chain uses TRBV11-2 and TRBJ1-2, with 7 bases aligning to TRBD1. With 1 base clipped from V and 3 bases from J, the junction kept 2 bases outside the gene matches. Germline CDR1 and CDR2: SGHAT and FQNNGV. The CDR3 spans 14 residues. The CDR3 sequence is CASSLVQGDYGYTF. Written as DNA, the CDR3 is TGTGCCAGCAGCTTAGTTCAGGGGGACTATGGCTACACCTTC.

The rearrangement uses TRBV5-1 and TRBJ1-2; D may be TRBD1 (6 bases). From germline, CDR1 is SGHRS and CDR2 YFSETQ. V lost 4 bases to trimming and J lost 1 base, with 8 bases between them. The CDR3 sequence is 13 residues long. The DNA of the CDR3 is TGCGCCAGCAGCGAGGGGGTTAACTATGGCTACACCTTC. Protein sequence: CASSEGVNYGYTF.

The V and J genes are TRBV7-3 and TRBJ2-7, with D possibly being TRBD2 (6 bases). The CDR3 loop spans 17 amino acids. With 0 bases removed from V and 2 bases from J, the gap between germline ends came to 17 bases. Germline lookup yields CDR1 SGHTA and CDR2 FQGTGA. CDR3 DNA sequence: TGTGCCAGCAGCTTAACTCTTCCGCGGGGACCGCCCTACGAGCAGTACTTC. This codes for CASSLTLPRGPPYEQYF.

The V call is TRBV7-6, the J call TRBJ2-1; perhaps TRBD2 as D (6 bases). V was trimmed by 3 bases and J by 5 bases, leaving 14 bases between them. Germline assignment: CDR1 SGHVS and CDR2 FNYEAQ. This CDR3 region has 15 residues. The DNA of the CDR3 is TGTGCCAGCAGCTTTGGGAGGAGGGCAGACAATGAGCAGTTCTTC. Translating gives CASSFGRRADNEQFF.